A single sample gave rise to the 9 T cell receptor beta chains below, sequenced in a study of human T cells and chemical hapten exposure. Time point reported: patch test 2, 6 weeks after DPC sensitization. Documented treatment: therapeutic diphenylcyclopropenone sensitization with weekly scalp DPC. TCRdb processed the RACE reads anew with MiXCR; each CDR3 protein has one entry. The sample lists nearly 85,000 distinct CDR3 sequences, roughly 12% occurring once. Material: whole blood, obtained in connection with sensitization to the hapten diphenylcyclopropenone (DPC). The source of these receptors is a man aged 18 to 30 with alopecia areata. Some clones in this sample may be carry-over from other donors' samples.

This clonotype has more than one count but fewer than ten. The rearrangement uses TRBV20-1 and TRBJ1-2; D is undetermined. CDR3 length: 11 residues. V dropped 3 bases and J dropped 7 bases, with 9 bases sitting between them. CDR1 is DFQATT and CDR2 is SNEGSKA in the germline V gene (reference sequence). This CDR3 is CSASRAVGYTF. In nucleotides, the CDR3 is TGCAGTGCTAGTAGGGCCGTTGGCTACACCTTC.

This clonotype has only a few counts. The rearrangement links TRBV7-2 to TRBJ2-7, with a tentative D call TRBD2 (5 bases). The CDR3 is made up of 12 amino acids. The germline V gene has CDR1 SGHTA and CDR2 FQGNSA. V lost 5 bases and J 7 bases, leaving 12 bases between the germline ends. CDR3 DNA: TGTGCCAGCAGCACCTCCCGCGGGGAGCAGTACTTC. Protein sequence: CASSTSRGEQYF.

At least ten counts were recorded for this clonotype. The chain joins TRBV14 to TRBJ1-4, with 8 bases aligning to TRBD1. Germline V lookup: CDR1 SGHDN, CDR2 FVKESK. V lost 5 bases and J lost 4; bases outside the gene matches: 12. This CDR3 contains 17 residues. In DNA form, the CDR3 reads TGTGCCAGCAGCTTCTGGACAGGGAAGTTGGGTAATGAAAAACTGTTTTTT. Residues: CASSFWTGKLGNEKLFF.

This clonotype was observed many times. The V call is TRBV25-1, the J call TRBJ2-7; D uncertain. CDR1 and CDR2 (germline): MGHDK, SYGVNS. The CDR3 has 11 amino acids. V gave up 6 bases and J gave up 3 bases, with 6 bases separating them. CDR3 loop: CASRGFYEQYV. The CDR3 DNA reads TGTGCCAGCAGGGGGTTCTACGAGCAGTACGTC.

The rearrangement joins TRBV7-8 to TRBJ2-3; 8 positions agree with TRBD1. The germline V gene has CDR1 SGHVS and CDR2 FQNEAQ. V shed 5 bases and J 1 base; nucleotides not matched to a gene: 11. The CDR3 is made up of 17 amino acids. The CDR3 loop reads CASSPFGQGRGTDTQYF. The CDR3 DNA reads TGTGCCAGCAGCCCCTTCGGACAGGGAAGAGGCACAGATACGCAGTATTTT.

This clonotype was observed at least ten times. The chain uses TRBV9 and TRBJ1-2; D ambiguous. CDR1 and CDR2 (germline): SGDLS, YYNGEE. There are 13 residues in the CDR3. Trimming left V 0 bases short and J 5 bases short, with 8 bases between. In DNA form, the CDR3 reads TGTGCCAGCAGCGTAGACAGTGGGTATGGCTACACCTTC. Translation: CASSVDSGYGYTF. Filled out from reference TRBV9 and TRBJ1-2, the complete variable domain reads DSGVTQTPKHLITATGQRVTLRCSPRSGDLSVYWYQQSLDQGLQFLIQYYNGEERAKGNILERFSAQQFPDLHSELNLSSLELGDSALYFCASSVDSGYGYTFGSGTRLTVV.

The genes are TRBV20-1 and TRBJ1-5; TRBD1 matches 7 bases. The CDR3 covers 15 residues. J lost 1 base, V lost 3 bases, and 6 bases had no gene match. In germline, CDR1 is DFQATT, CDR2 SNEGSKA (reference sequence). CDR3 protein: CSARPGQASNQPQHF. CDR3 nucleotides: TGCAGTGCTAGGCCAGGACAGGCAAGCAATCAGCCCCAGCATTTT.

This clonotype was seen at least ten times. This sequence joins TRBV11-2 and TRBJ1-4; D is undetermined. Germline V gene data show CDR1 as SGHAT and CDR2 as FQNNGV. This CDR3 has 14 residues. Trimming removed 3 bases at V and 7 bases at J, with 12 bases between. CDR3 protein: CASSFVWGGEKLFF. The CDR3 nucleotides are TGTGCCAGCAGCTTCGTATGGGGTGGTGAAAAACTGTTTTTT.

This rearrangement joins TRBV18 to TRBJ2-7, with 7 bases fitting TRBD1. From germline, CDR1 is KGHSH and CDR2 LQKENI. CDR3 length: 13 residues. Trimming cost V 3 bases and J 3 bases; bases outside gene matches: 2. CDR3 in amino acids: CASSPRTGYEQYF. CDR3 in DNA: TGTGCCAGCTCACCGAGGACAGGCTACGAGCAGTACTTC.